This T cell receptor (beta chain) was sequenced for a study of blood T cell repertoires in COVID-19. Study background: Whether acute or convalescent, the COVID-19 samples came from the United States, Italy and Spain. Sources were T cells, B-cell-depleted T cells, or PBMCs; the material itself was cDNA or gDNA.

Measured with immunoSEQ multiplex PCR; TCRdb has only the in-frame clones, and not every one. Among about 270,000 clones listed, around 88% were seen once. Germline CDR1 reads SNHLY; CDR2 reads FYNNEI. The V gene lost 7 bases and the J gene lost 3 bases, with 17 bases spanning the gap. There are 15 residues in the CDR3. Sequenced input: peripheral blood. The chain is built from TRBV2 and TRBJ2-3, with D perhaps TRBD2 (5 bases). The TCR comes from an elderly man with acute or convalescent COVID-19. DNA of the CDR3: TGTGCCAGCACTCTGAGGGTCAGTGGTACAGATACGCAGTATTTT. Translation: CASTLRVSGTDTQYF.